The sequence of this T cell receptor (beta chain) was determined in a study of CD8 T cells in Susac syndrome. V lost 3 bases and J lost 0, with 8 bases in between. The CDR3 is 14 amino acids. A quantity of 0.5 to 1 ug RNA underwent reverse transcription using random hexamers. TCRdb re-called the immunoSEQ multiplex PCR reads through MiXCR, storing one row per CDR3 protein. The sample lists about 200,000 distinct CDR3 sequences; 90% to 95% were seen once. The chain couples TRBV12-3 or TRBV12-4 to TRBJ1-2; D remains ambiguous. The source of this sequence is a human donor with multiple sclerosis. The sample comprised CD4+ T cells from PBMCs. The CDR3, as DNA: TGTGCCAGCAGTTTTAGCGTCTCTAACTATGGCTACACCTTC. Its translation: CASSFSVSNYGYTF.